The 11 T cell receptor beta chains presented below share a single source sample, sequenced in a study of cytomegalovirus exposure and HLA in healthy donors. Both 60 Vbeta primers and 13 Jbeta primers went into the PCR. The protocol was immunoSEQ multiplex PCR, while the TCRdb copy is restricted to in-frame clones and leaves out a portion. Here the sample spans around 150,000 clones, roughly 87% being singletons. The sample was PBMCs. These receptor sequences come from a woman aged 40 to 50 in good health and CMV-seronegative.

With regard to this clone: The germline gene is not matched at one end of the junction; a read error may be the cause. The genes are TRBV10-1 and TRBJ1-3; D not certain. The length of the CDR3 is 16 residues. The germline V gene has CDR1 WNHNN and CDR2 SYGVQD (reference sequence). CDR3 DNA: TGCGCCAGCAATGAGTCTGGGAGGGCAGTAGGAAACACCATATATTTT. It codes for CASNESGRAVGNTIYF.

The V and J genes are TRBV7-9 and TRBJ2-3; a weak D match, TRBD2 (6 bases). The length of the CDR3 is 15 residues. Germline CDR1 reads SEHNR; CDR2 reads FQNEAQ (reference sequence). V lost 2 bases and J 5 bases, leaving 14 bases between the germline ends. This CDR3 is CASSLTGGVKDTQYF. The CDR3 DNA reads as TGTGCCAGCAGCTTAACCGGAGGGGTAAAAGATACGCAGTATTTT.

The genes are TRBV19 and TRBJ1-1, with a possible D match to TRBD1 (6 bases). The CDR3 is 15 residues long. Trimming removed 5 bases at V and 5 bases at J, with 18 bases between. Germline values: CDR1 LNHDA, CDR2 SQIVND (reference sequence). CDR3: CASSPQPQGGTEAFF. The CDR3 nucleotides are TGTGCCAGTAGTCCACAACCACAGGGCGGGACTGAAGCTTTCTTT.

In its sample, this clone was seen once. The genes are TRBV4-2 and TRBJ2-3, with 10 bases fitting TRBD2. The germline V gene has CDR1 LGHNA and CDR2 YNFKEQ. This CDR3 contains 21 residues. The trim removed 0 bases at V and 6 bases at J, leaving 21 bases unmatched. The CDR3 here is CASSQEGQGWEREGLRDTQYF. CDR3 in DNA: TGTGCCAGCAGCCAAGAGGGGCAGGGGTGGGAGCGGGAGGGCCTGAGGGATACGCAGTATTTT.

In nucleotides, the CDR3 is TGCGCCAGCAGCTGGGACATCGGCTCCTACGAGCAGTACTTC. Residues: CASSWDIGSYEQYF. The rearrangement uses TRBV5-1 and TRBJ2-7; a possible D gene is TRBD1 (6 bases). The CDR3 runs to 14 residues. V lost 3 bases to trimming and J lost 0 bases, with 10 bases between them. CDR1 and CDR2 (germline): SGHRS, YFSETQ.

This chain joins TRBV28 and TRBJ1-5; tentatively, D is TRBD1 (6 bases). Germline loops: CDR1 MDHEN, CDR2 SYDVKM. The V and J ends lost 7 bases and 5 bases respectively, with 15 bases between them. The CDR3 is 14 amino acids. The CDR3 spells CASTPSGGYQPQHF. In DNA, the CDR3 is TGTGCCAGCACCCCCTCGGGGGGCTATCAGCCCCAGCATTTT.

V gene TRBV5-5 combines with J gene TRBJ2-4; perhaps TRBD2 as D (6 bases). The germline V gene encodes CDR1 SGHKS and CDR2 YYEKEE (reference sequence). The CDR3 spans 13 residues. Trimming pared 6 bases from V and 5 bases from J, leaving 12 bases between. CDR3 nucleotide sequence: TGTGCCAGCACGTACGGGACTGAAAACATTCAGTACTTC. Amino acids: CASTYGTENIQYF.

A word on this clone: One end of the junction is discordant with germline, which a read error may explain. The chain joins TRBV7-9 to TRBJ2-1, with D possibly being TRBD2 (6 bases). The CDR3 runs 12 residues. Germline V CDR1 and CDR2: SEHNR, FQNEAQ (reference sequence). The CDR3 spells CSSSSTGTAQFF. For the CDR3, the DNA is TGTTCCAGCAGCTCAACCGGGACTGCACAGTTCTTC.

The CDR3 spells CASGLGGASTNEKLFF. CDR3 sequence (DNA): TGCGCCAGCGGCCTCGGGGGGGCCTCAACTAATGAAAAACTGTTTTTT. This chain joins TRBV5-1 and TRBJ1-4; a weak D match, TRBD1 (6 bases). This CDR3 comprises 16 residues. Germline V gene lookup returns CDR1 SGHRS and CDR2 YFSETQ. Deletions cut 7 bases from V and 0 bases from J, with 16 bases between.

The J gene is TRBJ1-2, the V gene TRBV6-5, with 8 nucleotides matching TRBD1. This CDR3 is 16 amino acids long. Per germline, CDR1 MNHEY and CDR2 SVGAGI. V shed 0 bases, J shed 3 bases, and the junction held 6 bases outside the gene matches. The CDR3 is CASSYSGTGGDYGYTF. The CDR3 DNA is TGTGCCAGCAGTTACTCCGGGACAGGAGGCGACTATGGCTACACCTTC.

The chain is built from TRBV9 and TRBJ2-3; TRBD2 aligns across 11 bases. Looked up from germline, CDR1 is SGDLS and CDR2 is YYNGEE. With V trimmed by 3 bases and J by 6 bases, 3 bases remained unmatched. The CDR3 is made up of 14 amino acids. DNA of the CDR3: TGTGCCAGCAGCGCCCCTAGCGGGAGGGATACGCAGTATTTT. This codes for CASSAPSGRDTQYF.